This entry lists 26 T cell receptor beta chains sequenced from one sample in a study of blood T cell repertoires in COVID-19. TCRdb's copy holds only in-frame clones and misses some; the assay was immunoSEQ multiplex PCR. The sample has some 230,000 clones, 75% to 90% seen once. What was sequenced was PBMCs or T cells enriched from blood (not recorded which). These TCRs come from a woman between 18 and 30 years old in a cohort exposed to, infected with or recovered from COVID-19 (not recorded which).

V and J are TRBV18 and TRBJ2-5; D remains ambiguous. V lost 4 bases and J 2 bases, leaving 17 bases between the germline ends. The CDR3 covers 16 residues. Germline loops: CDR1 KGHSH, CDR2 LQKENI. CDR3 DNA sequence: TGTGCCAGCTCACTCTCGACTGGCCCCCCACAAGAGACCCAGTACTTC. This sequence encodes CASSLSTGPPQETQYF.

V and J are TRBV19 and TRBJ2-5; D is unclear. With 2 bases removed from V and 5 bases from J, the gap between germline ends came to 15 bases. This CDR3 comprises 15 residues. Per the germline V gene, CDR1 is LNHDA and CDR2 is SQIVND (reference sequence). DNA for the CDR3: TGTGCCAGTAGTATACTCCCCCCTCCCGGGGAGACCCAGTACTTC. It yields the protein CASSILPPPGETQYF.

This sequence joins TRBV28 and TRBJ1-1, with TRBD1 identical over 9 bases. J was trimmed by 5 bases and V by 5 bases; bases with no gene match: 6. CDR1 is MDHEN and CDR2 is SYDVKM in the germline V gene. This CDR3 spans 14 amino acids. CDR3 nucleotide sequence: TGTGCCAGCAGTGACGGGACAGGGCTTACTGAAGCTTTCTTT. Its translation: CASSDGTGLTEAFF.

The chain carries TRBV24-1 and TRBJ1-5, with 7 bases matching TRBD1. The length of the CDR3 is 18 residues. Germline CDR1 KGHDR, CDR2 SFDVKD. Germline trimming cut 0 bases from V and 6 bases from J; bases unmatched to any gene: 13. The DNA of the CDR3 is TGTGCCACCAGTGATTTGAAGGGAGGAGGGGGCATCGGTCAGCCCCAGCATTTT. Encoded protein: CATSDLKGGGGIGQPQHF.

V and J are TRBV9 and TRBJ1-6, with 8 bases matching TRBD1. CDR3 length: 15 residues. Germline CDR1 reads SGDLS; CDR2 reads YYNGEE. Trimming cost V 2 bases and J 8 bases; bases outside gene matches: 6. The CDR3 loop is CASSVGDRPDSPLHF. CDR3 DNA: TGTGCCAGCAGCGTGGGGGACAGGCCTGATTCACCCCTCCACTTT.

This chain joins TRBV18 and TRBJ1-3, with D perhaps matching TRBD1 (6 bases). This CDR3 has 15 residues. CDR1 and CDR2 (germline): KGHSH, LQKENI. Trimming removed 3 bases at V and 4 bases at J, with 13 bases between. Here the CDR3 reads CASSPRGSEGNTIYF. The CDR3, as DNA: TGTGCCAGCTCACCCAGGGGATCAGAGGGAAACACCATATATTTT.

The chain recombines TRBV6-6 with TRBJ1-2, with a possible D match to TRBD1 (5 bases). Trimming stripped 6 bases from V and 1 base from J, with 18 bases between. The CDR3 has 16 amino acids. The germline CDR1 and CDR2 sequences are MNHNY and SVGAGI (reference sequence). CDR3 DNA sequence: TGTGCCAGCAGCCCCCCGGGGGGAGAGGATAACTATGGCTACACCTTC. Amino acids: CASSPPGGEDNYGYTF.

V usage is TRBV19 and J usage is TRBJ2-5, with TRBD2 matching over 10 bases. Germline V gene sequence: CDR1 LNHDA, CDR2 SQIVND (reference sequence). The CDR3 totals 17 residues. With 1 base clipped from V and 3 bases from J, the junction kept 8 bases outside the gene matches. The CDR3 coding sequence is TGTGCCAGTAGTATAGTAAAGGGAGCGGGGGGGGAAGAGACCCAGTACTTC. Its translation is CASSIVKGAGGEETQYF.

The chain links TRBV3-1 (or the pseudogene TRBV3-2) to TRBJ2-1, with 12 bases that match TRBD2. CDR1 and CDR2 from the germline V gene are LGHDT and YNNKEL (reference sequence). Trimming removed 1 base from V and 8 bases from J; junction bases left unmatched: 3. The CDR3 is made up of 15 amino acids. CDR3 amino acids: CASSQGLAGAYEQFF. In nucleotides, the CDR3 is TGTGCCAGCAGCCAAGGACTAGCGGGAGCATATGAGCAGTTCTTC.

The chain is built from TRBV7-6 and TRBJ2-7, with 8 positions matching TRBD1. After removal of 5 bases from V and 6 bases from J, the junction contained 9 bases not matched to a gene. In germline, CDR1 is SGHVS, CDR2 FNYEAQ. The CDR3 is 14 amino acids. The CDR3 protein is CASSPGTGPPEQYF. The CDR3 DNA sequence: TGTGCCAGCAGCCCCGGGACAGGACCCCCCGAGCAGTACTTC.

The CDR3 sequence: CATAQHQGQSNGYTF. The CDR3 DNA sequence: TGTGCCACTGCACAGCATCAGGGGCAGAGTAATGGCTACACCTTC. V is TRBV5-6 and J is TRBJ1-2; possibly TRBD1 for D (6 bases). The germline V and J ends were trimmed by 9 bases and 6 bases, with 24 bases remaining between them. Germline V gene data show CDR1 as SGHDT and CDR2 as YYEEEE. There are 15 residues in the CDR3.

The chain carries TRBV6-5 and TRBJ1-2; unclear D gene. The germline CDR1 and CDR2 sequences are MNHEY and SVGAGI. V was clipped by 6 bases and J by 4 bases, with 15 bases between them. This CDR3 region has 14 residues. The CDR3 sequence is CASSGGPEVYGYTF. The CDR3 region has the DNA TGTGCCAGCAGCGGAGGGCCGGAAGTCTATGGCTACACCTTC.

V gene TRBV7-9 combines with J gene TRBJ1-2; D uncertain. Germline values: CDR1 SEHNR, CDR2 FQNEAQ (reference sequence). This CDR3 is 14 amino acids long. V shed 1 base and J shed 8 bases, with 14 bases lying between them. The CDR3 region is CASSLVVPPGGYTF. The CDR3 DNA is TGTGCCAGCAGCTTAGTAGTGCCCCCGGGGGGCTACACCTTC.

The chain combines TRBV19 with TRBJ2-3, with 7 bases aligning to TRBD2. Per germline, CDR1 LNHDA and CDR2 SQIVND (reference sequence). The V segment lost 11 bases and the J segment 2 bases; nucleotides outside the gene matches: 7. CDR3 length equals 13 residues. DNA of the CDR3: TGTGCCGGGGCTAGCGGTCTCACAGATACGCAGTATTTT. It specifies CAGASGLTDTQYF.

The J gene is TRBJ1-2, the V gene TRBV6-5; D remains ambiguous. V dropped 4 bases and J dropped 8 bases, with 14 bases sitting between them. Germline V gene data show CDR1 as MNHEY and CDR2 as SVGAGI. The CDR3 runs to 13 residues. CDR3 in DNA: TGTGCCAGCAGTTCCCATAGACATGGGGGCTACACCTTC. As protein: CASSSHRHGGYTF.

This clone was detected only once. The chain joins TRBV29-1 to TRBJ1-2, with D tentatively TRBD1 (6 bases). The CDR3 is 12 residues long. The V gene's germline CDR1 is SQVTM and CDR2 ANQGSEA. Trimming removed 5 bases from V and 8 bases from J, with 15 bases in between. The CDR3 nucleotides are TGCAGCGTTTCTGAGGATGGGGGCGGCTACACCTTC. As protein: CSVSEDGGGYTF.

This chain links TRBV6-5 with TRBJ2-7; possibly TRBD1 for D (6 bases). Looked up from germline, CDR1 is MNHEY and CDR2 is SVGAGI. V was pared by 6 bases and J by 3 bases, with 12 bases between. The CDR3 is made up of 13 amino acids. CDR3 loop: CASSQGTVYEQYF. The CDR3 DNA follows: TGTGCCAGCAGCCAGGGGACGGTCTACGAGCAGTACTTC.

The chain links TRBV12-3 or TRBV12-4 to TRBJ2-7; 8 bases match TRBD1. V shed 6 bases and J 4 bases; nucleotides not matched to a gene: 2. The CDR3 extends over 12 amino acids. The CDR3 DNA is TGTGCCAGCAGGGGACAGGCATACGAGCAGTACTTC. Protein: CASRGQAYEQYF.

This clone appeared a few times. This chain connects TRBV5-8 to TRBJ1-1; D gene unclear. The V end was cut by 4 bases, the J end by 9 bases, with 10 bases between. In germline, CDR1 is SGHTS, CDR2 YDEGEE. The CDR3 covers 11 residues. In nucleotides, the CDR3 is TGTGCCAGCAGCGCGCTAATGAAAGCTTTCTTT. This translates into CASSALMKAFF.

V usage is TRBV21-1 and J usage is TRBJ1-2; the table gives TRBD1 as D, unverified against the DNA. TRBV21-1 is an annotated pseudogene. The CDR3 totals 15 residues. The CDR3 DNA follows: TGTGCCAGCAGCTTCCCCCCCGACAGGCTCTATGGCTACACCTTC. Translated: CASSFPPDRLYGYTF.

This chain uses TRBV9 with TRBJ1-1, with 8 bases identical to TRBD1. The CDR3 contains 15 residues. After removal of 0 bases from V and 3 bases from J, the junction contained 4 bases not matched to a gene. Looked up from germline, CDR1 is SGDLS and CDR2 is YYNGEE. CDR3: CASSVAGRGHTEAFF. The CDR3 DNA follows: TGTGCCAGCAGCGTAGCTGGCAGGGGGCACACTGAAGCTTTCTTT.

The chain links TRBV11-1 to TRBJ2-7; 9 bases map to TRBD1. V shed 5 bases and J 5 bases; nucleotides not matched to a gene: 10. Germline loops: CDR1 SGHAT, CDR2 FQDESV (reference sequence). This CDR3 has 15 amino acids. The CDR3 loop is CASSPTPGQGHEQYF. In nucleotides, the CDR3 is TGTGCCAGCAGCCCCACCCCGGGACAGGGCCACGAGCAGTACTTC.

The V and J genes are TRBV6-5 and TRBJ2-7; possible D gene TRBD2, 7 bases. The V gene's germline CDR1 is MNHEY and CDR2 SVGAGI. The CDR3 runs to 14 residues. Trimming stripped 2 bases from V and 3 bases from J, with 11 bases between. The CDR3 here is CASSYGRGDYEQYF. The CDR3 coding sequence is TGTGCCAGCAGTTACGGGAGGGGGGACTACGAGCAGTACTTC.

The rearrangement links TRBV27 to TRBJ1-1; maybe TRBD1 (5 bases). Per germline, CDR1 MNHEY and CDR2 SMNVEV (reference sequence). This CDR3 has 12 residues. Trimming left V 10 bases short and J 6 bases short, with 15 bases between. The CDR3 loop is CATSTGGAEAFF. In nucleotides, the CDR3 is TGTGCCACCTCAACGGGGGGGGCTGAAGCTTTCTTT.

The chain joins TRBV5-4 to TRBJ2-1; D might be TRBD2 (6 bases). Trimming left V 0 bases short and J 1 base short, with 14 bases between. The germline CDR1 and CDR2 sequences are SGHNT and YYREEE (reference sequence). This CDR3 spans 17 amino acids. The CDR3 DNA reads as TGTGCCAGCAGCTTGGGGGCCGGGACTCCTTCCTACAATGAGCAGTTCTTC. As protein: CASSLGAGTPSYNEQFF.

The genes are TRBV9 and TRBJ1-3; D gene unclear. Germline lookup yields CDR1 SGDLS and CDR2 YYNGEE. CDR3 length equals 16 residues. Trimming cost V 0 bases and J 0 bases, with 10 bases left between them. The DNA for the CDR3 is TGTGCCAGCAGCGTAGGAGCGTCCCTCTCTGGAAACACCATATATTTT. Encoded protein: CASSVGASLSGNTIYF.